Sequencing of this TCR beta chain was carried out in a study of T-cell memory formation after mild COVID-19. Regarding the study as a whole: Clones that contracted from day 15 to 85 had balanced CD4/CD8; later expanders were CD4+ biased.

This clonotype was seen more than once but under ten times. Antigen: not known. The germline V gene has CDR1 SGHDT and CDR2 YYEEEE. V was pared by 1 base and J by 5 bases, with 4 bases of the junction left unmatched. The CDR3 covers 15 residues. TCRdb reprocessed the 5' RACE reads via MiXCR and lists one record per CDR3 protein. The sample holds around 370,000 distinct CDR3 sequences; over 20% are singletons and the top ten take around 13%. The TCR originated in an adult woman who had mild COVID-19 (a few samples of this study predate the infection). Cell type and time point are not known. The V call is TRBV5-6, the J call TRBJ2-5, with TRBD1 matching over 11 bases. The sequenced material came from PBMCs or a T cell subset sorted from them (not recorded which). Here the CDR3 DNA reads TGTGCCAGCAGCTTGCGGACAGGGGGCGCCGAGACCCAGTACTTC. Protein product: CASSLRTGGAETQYF.